One and the same sample provided the 17 T cell receptor beta chains below, sequenced in a study of blood T cell repertoires in COVID-19. Sequenced by immunoSEQ multiplex PCR; TCRdb stores in-frame clones only, minus some. The data show 88,000 or so clones, more than 75% seen once. Sequenced: peripheral blood. The receptors shown here come from a human donor in a cohort sampled during active COVID-19.

The chain is built from TRBV4-1 and TRBJ1-5; D is ambiguous. The CDR3 length is 17 residues. The V gene's germline CDR1 is MGHRA and CDR2 YSYEKL. Trimming took off 2 bases at V and 2 bases at J, with 16 bases between the two ends. CDR3 loop: CASSQTRFRLGNQPQHF. CDR3 DNA: TGCGCCAGCAGCCAAACCCGGTTCAGGCTGGGCAATCAGCCCCAGCATTTT.

J is TRBJ1-2 and V is TRBV6-1, with 8 bases that match TRBD1. The CDR3 covers 16 residues. V shed 1 base, J shed 8 bases, and the junction held 12 bases outside the gene matches. CDR1 is MNHNS, CDR2 SASEGT, per germline. CDR3 nucleotides: TGTGCCAGCAGTGAAGATGGGCGGACAGGGATTCTGGGCTACACCTTC. Translating gives CASSEDGRTGILGYTF.

The J gene is TRBJ2-2, the V gene TRBV4-3; TRBD2 matches at 10 bases. The CDR3 loop spans 19 amino acids. CDR1 is LGHNA and CDR2 is YSLEER in the germline V gene. V lost 5 bases and J lost 3; bases outside the gene matches: 15. CDR3 loop: CASSARWTSGDLYTGELFF. As DNA, the CDR3 is TGCGCCAGCAGCGCCAGATGGACTAGCGGAGATCTTTACACCGGGGAGCTGTTTTTT.

V usage is TRBV2 and J usage is TRBJ1-6, with 9 bases fitting TRBD1. In germline, CDR1 is SNHLY, CDR2 FYNNEI. With V trimmed by 6 bases and J by 10 bases, 4 bases remained unmatched. This CDR3 has 13 amino acids. The CDR3 here is CASRGQGRSPLHF. In DNA form, the CDR3 reads TGTGCCAGCAGGGGACAGGGTCGGTCACCCCTCCACTTT.

V gene TRBV7-9 combines with J gene TRBJ2-7, with 7 bases fitting TRBD2. Germline assignment: CDR1 SEHNR and CDR2 FQNEAQ (reference sequence). CDR3 length equals 13 residues. V shed 3 bases and J 4 bases; nucleotides not matched to a gene: 3. The CDR3 sequence is CASSFGGSYEQYF. Here the CDR3 DNA reads TGTGCCAGCAGCTTCGGGGGGTCGTACGAGCAGTACTTC.

This clone was seen only a few times. The chain uses TRBV2 and TRBJ2-2, with D possibly matching TRBD2 (5 bases). V shed 0 bases and J shed 7 bases, with 15 bases lying between them. This CDR3 comprises 16 residues. Germline lookup yields CDR1 SNHLY and CDR2 FYNNEI. The DNA for the CDR3 is TGTGCCAGCAGTGAAGCGGTAGGAGGATCTGGCGGGGAGCTGTTTTTT. It encodes CASSEAVGGSGGELFF.

The J gene is TRBJ1-1, the V gene TRBV2, with a tentative D call TRBD1 (6 bases). The length of the CDR3 is 13 residues. Between the trimmed V and J ends, which lost 3 bases and 4 bases, there was a span of 9 bases. Germline-derived CDR1 and CDR2 are SNHLY and FYNNEI. In nucleotides, the CDR3 is TGTGCCAGCAGTGAGAGGGGGAGCACTGAAGCTTTCTTT. It is translated as CASSERGSTEAFF. Variable domain in full (rest from reference TRBV2 and TRBJ1-1): EPEVTQTPSHQVTQMGQEVILRCVPISNHLYFYWYRQILGQKVEFLVSFYNNEISEKSEIFDDQFSVERPDGSNFTLKIRSTKLEDSAMYFCASSERGSTEAFFGQGTRLTVV.

The chain links TRBV2 to TRBJ2-7; the D gene is possibly TRBD2 (5 bases). CDR1 SNHLY and CDR2 FYNNEI come from the germline V gene. V lost 6 bases and J lost 4, with 22 bases in between. The CDR3 length is 16 residues. The CDR3, as DNA: TGTGCCAGCAGAAGATCCAAAGCCGGGGAAGGGTACGAGCAGTACTTC. Translating gives CASRRSKAGEGYEQYF.

The V call is TRBV7-6, the J call TRBJ2-5, with TRBD1 matching over 7 bases. The CDR3 totals 15 residues. Germline V gene data show CDR1 as SGHVS and CDR2 as FNYEAQ. With 5 bases clipped from V and 0 bases from J, the junction kept 6 bases outside the gene matches. CDR3: CASSPPGQNQETQYF. The DNA of the CDR3 is TGTGCCAGCAGCCCCCCGGGACAGAACCAAGAGACCCAGTACTTC.

The chain combines TRBV7-9 with TRBJ2-1, with D perhaps matching TRBD2 (5 bases). The V gene's germline CDR1 is SEHNR and CDR2 FQNEAQ (reference sequence). The CDR3 consists of 12 residues. V was pared by 5 bases and J by 12 bases, with 14 bases between. CDR3 bases: TGTGCCAGCAGCCCTCTAGCAGAACCGCAGTTCTTC. It specifies CASSPLAEPQFF.

The rearrangement joins TRBV27 to TRBJ2-1; 7 bases align to TRBD2. Germline V lookup: CDR1 MNHEY, CDR2 SMNVEV (reference sequence). Unmatched junction bases numbered 12, after V lost 7 bases and J lost 3 bases. The CDR3 runs to 16 residues. The CDR3 nucleotides read TGTGCCAGCACCCCTCTCGGGCGGGAGCTCTACAATGAGCAGTTCTTC. Protein sequence: CASTPLGRELYNEQFF.

The chain has TRBV19 and TRBJ1-2; TRBD1 agrees at 11 bases. This CDR3 is 15 amino acids long. V shed 1 base and J 4 bases; nucleotides not matched to a gene: 2. The germline V gene has CDR1 LNHDA and CDR2 SQIVND (reference sequence). This CDR3 is CASSIAGTGGYGYTF. The DNA of the CDR3 is TGTGCCAGTAGTATAGCGGGGACAGGGGGCTATGGCTACACCTTC.

The gene calls are TRBV28 and TRBJ2-2, with TRBD2 identical over 10 bases. CDR3 length: 16 amino acids. Germline CDR1 MDHEN, CDR2 SYDVKM. Trimming removed 3 bases from V and 8 bases from J; junction bases left unmatched: 9. The CDR3 is CASSFQLAGRKGELFF. In DNA, the CDR3 is TGTGCCAGCAGTTTCCAACTAGCGGGACGGAAGGGGGAGCTGTTTTTT. The complete variable domain, with remaining parts taken from reference TRBV28 and TRBJ2-2, reads DVKVTQSSRYLVKRTGEKVFLECVQDMDHENMFWYRQDPGLGLRLIYFSYDVKMKEKGDIPEGYSVSREKKERFSLILESASTNQTSMYLCASSFQLAGRKGELFFGEGSRLTVL.

This rearrangement joins TRBV28 to TRBJ2-5; 14 bases align to TRBD2. J gave up 1 base and V 6 bases, and 10 bases lay outside the gene matches. Germline CDR1 reads MDHEN; CDR2 reads SYDVKM. CDR3 length: 18 residues. The CDR3 region has the DNA TGTGCCAGCAGCCTCACCGGGACTAGCGGGAGCCCCCAAGAGACCCAGTACTTC. Amino acid sequence: CASSLTGTSGSPQETQYF.

The chain recombines TRBV3-1 (or the pseudogene TRBV3-2) with TRBJ1-1, with 7 bases that match TRBD1. V shed 1 base and J 5 bases; nucleotides not matched to a gene: 4. Per germline, CDR1 LGHDT and CDR2 YNNKEL (reference sequence). This CDR3 region has 14 residues. The CDR3 here is CASSQVQGGTEAFF. The DNA of the CDR3 is TGTGCCAGCAGCCAAGTTCAGGGGGGAACTGAAGCTTTCTTT.

The V gene is TRBV3-1 (or the pseudogene TRBV3-2), the J gene TRBJ2-2; 10 positions agree with TRBD2. The CDR3 runs 17 residues. Per the germline V gene, CDR1 is LGHDT and CDR2 is YNNKEL (reference sequence). After removal of 1 base from V and 1 base from J, the junction contained 3 bases not matched to a gene. The CDR3 DNA sequence: TGTGCCAGCAGCCAAGGAGTAGCGGGAGGGAACACCGGGGAGCTGTTTTTT. Its protein product is CASSQGVAGGNTGELFF.

The chain employs TRBV30 and TRBJ2-3; TRBD1 might be the D (5 bases). The ends were cut back, 3 bases at V and 3 bases at J, with 16 bases in the middle. The CDR3 totals 15 residues. The germline V gene has CDR1 GTSNPN and CDR2 SVGIG (reference sequence). CDR3 amino acids: CAWSPLLAGTDTQYF. In nucleotides, the CDR3 is TGTGCCTGGAGCCCCCTGTTGGCAGGGACAGATACGCAGTATTTT.